The TCR beta chain under discussion was sequenced for a study of T cells after yellow fever vaccination. This clonotype was found a few times. Its specificity is not known. Study-level points and caveats: A small proportion of clonotypes was detected in both the CD4 and CD8 compartments. Once the booster was given, most primary-vaccination clones reappeared, at 95% to 97% for CD4 and 88% for CD8.

Germline V lookup: CDR1 MNHEY, CDR2 SVGEGT. CDR3 size: 14 residues. Trimming removed 6 bases at V and 4 bases at J, with 13 bases between. Universal primer sites and UMIs were introduced during 5'RACE template-switching synthesis of TCR cDNA. Via MiXCR, TCRdb re-called the 5' RACE reads, giving one row per CDR3 protein. The data contain a few hundred thousand distinct CDR3 sequences, around 20% of them singletons. The chain is built from TRBV6-2 or TRBV6-3 and TRBJ2-1; TRBD1 is a possible D gene (5 bases). The TCR was taken from a man aged 18 to 30 who received the YFV17D yellow fever vaccine. The sample consisted of PBMCs, taken before the yellow fever booster vaccination. The CDR3 DNA follows: TGTGCCAGCAGCCTACAGGCAGGATACAATGAGCAGTTCTTC. Its translation: CASSLQAGYNEQFF.